The T cell receptor beta chain under discussion was sequenced for a study of cytotoxic CD8 clonotypes in ibrutinib-treated CLL (dated by TCRdb to 2020 to 2022). With respect to the entire study: The cohort was composed of 11 relapsed/refractory and roughly 14 treatment-naive patients; IGHV unmutated status was identified in 17 patients. Responses were partial in around 24 patients and complete in 2; after median roughly 69 months follow-up, around 15 stayed in remission and around 12 progressed. Samples at response were collected after a median of about 12 months of treatment, with a range of about 6 to 36 months. Samples averaged approximately 240,000 productive templates and about 94,000 productive rearrangements. Of the approximately 90 people in the trial, about two dozen had longitudinal samples available. Cryopreserved peripheral blood mononuclear cells were collected at three points: before therapy, at response, and at either sustained remission or disease progression. Every sample from remission and from progressive disease was obtained while the patients were still on ibrutinib. Beyond this particular receptor, the publication reports: Baseline clonality exceeded that of age-matched healthy donors and correlated strongly with circulating CD8+ T-cell counts. Sustained-remission and progressing patients did not have matched sampling times, and lymph node repertoires were not examined. Public clonotypes were rare and either shrank or stayed stable during treatment, and the rise in clonality at ibrutinib response reflected expansion of private clonotypes. At ibrutinib response clonality went up, during sustained remission it held steady, and at progression it dropped back toward baseline.

What this sample's time point label stands for: progressive disease on ibrutinib. For TCR beta library preparation, roughly 2.1 micrograms of genomic DNA was extracted from cryopreserved PBMCs. High-throughput TCR beta sequencing was performed on longitudinal blood samples from CLL patients receiving ibrutinib monotherapy. The patients were enrolled in a single-center, open-label phase 2 trial of ibrutinib monotherapy. A MiSeq instrument was used for deep resolution sequencing, which targeted depths ranging from 1 in 1 million up to 1 in 200,000 T cells, with coverage averaging 10x for each clonotype. The immunoSEQ hsTCRB Kit was used to generate TCR beta libraries. Per the source publication's procedure: The data were analyzed with ImmunoSEQ Analyzer and ImmunoSEQ Data Assistant, and V, D and J gene assignments followed IMGT definitions. Clonality, with values ranging from 0 to 1, was calculated as one minus the normalized Shannon entropy of productive rearrangement frequencies. Only overrepresented clonotypes making up at least 0.05% of the repertoire of each patient were included in the public clonotype analysis. Approximately 12 repertoires from age-matched healthy donors, obtained from immuneACCESS, served as clonality controls. The table comes from immuneACCESS by way of TCRdb, which keeps in-frame sequences with V and J called. Part of the clones is missing from these tables; in studies checked, under half for an unresolved V gene and the rest for unknown reasons. Clonal size and the V and J genes are those of that table, whereas D and trimming came from the DNA. Counted in this sample were over 250,000 clones; around 69% of them appeared once. The ten largest clonotypes hold around 5.3% of the sample.

In the case of this clone: The specificity of this receptor is unknown. Base qualities were left out, and no much larger clone turns up one base away.

Source: PBMCs, taken at disease progression, from a patient treated with ibrutinib. This receptor was taken from a human donor with chronic lymphocytic leukemia.

The encoded CDR3 is CASSGDHEQYF. The nucleotide sequence reads as follows: TGTGCCAGCAGTGGGGACCACGAGCAGTACTTC. Rearrangement joined TRBV6-6 to TRBJ2-7; the D gene is perhaps TRBD1 or TRBD2, as each covers 5 bases. V was cut back by 5 bases and J by 5 bases, leaving a gap of 7 bases between them. Spanning cysteine to phenylalanine, the CDR3 consists of 11 amino acids. Just the 33-base CDR3 DNA is kept, in frame starting at base 1. Via the germline V gene (reference sequence), CDR1 is MNHNY and CDR2 SVGAGI.